Listed here are 30 T cell receptor beta chains from one sample, sequenced in a study of blood T cell repertoires in COVID-19. This table comes from immunoSEQ multiplex PCR, and its TCRdb copy is limited to in-frame clones, with some not included. The sample carries 130,000 or so clones, roughly 83% recorded once. The sequencing input was peripheral blood. The receptors were sampled from a man in his 60s with acute or convalescent COVID-19.

V gene TRBV5-6 combines with J gene TRBJ1-1, with D possibly TRBD1 on 5 matching bases. Germline V CDR1 and CDR2: SGHDT, YYEEEE. The CDR3 length is 15 residues. V lost 0 bases and J lost 0, with 9 bases in between. CDR3 bases: TGTGCCAGCAGCTTGGACCCCAGGGTGAACACTGAAGCTTTCTTT. Translated: CASSLDPRVNTEAFF.

The gene calls are TRBV7-2 and TRBJ1-4; TRBD1 matches at 9 bases. J was trimmed by 7 bases and V by 4 bases; bases with no gene match: 13. This CDR3 has 17 residues. The germline CDR1 and CDR2 sequences are SGHTA and FQGNSA. This CDR3 is CASSSGQGGGLGEKLFF. The DNA of the CDR3 is TGTGCCAGCAGCTCGGGACAGGGAGGCGGATTGGGTGAAAAACTGTTTTTT. The full variable domain, completed using reference TRBV7-2 and TRBJ1-4, is GAGVSQSPSNKVTEKGKDVELRCDPISGHTALYWYRQSLGQGLEFLIYFQGNSAPDKSGLPSDRFSAERTGGSVSTLTIQRTQQEDSAVYLCASSSGQGGGLGEKLFFGSGTQLSVL.

The rearrangement joins TRBV19 to TRBJ1-4; D may be TRBD1 (5 bases). The CDR3 loop spans 16 amino acids. Trimming pared 2 bases from V and 4 bases from J, leaving 14 bases between. Germline CDR1 LNHDA, CDR2 SQIVND (reference sequence). CDR3 in DNA: TGTGCCAGTAGTATACTTGGCGGCAGGGTTAATGAAAAACTGTTTTTT. Translated, it gives CASSILGGRVNEKLFF.

The chain is built from TRBV24-1 and TRBJ2-5, with a weak D call TRBD1 (7 bases). Germline lookup yields CDR1 KGHDR and CDR2 SFDVKD. Trimming removed 4 bases from V and 3 bases from J, with 14 bases in between. The CDR3 loop spans 15 amino acids. CDR3 residues: CATSDAGQYKETQYF. The CDR3 nucleotides read TGTGCCACCAGTGACGCGGGACAGTACAAAGAGACCCAGTACTTC.

The V call is TRBV2, the J call TRBJ2-7; 8 nucleotides agree with TRBD1. Trimming removed 6 bases from V and 6 bases from J; junction bases left unmatched: 7. Germline lookup yields CDR1 SNHLY and CDR2 FYNNEI. The CDR3 extends over 13 amino acids. CDR3: CASREDRVAEQYF. CDR3 in DNA: TGTGCCAGCAGGGAGGACAGGGTTGCCGAGCAGTACTTC. The full variable domain, with the rest looked up from reference TRBV2 and TRBJ2-7, is EPEVTQTPSHQVTQMGQEVILRCVPISNHLYFYWYRQILGQKVEFLVSFYNNEISEKSEIFDDQFSVERPDGSNFTLKIRSTKLEDSAMYFCASREDRVAEQYFGPGTRLTVT.

The chain uses TRBV2 and TRBJ1-5; no definite D call. V lost 6 bases and J 3 bases, leaving 6 bases between the germline ends. CDR1 and CDR2 (germline): SNHLY, FYNNEI. There are 12 residues in the CDR3. In DNA form, the CDR3 reads TGTGCCAGCAGACAGACCAATCAGCCCCAGCATTTT. The encoded protein is CASRQTNQPQHF.

The chain links TRBV5-5 to TRBJ1-2; tentative D call: TRBD1 (6 bases). The V and J ends lost 0 bases and 3 bases respectively, with 12 bases between them. The CDR3 loop spans 15 amino acids. Looked up from germline, CDR1 is SGHKS and CDR2 is YYEKEE (reference sequence). The CDR3 loop reads CASSLAGQGYYGYTF. As DNA, the CDR3 is TGTGCCAGCAGCTTGGCCGGGCAGGGGTACTATGGCTACACCTTC.

The chain links TRBV6-5 to TRBJ1-5, with 8 nucleotides matching TRBD1. Trimming at V came to 7 bases and at J to 7 bases, leaving 6 bases not matched to a gene. The V gene's germline CDR1 is MNHEY and CDR2 SVGAGI. This CDR3 is 13 amino acids long. The CDR3 reads CASKDRGPQPQHF. CDR3 DNA sequence: TGTGCCAGCAAAGACAGGGGCCCCCAGCCCCAGCATTTT.

This clone was observed a few times. The chain combines TRBV4-2 with TRBJ1-5; D might be TRBD1 (6 bases). The CDR3 runs to 17 residues. Trimming removed 1 base at V and 5 bases at J, with 18 bases between. The V gene's germline CDR1 is LGHNA and CDR2 YNFKEQ. The CDR3 reads CASSQVWKGGIDQPQHF. In DNA, the CDR3 is TGTGCCAGCAGCCAAGTTTGGAAAGGGGGAATTGATCAGCCCCAGCATTTT.

In its sample, this clone was seen once. In nucleotides, the CDR3 is TGTGCCAGCAGCCTCGGCGGACAGCAAGAGACCCAGTACTTC. This gives the protein CASSLGGQQETQYF. This sequence joins TRBV11-3 and TRBJ2-5; TRBD1 is a possible D gene (6 bases). Trimming took off 5 bases at V and 2 bases at J, with 12 bases between the two ends. The CDR3 spans 14 residues. CDR1 is SGHNT and CDR2 is YENEEA in the germline V gene. The whole variable domain, filled in from reference TRBV11-3 and TRBJ2-5, reads EAGVVQSPRYKIIEKKQPVAFWCNPISGHNTLYWYLQNLGQGPELLIRYENEEAVDDSQLPKDRFSAERLKGVDSTLKIQPAELGDSAVYLCASSLGGQQETQYFGPGTRLLVL.

The CDR3 sequence is CASSLQQGAYTEAFF. The CDR3 coding sequence is TGCGCCAGCAGCCTCCAACAGGGGGCGTACACTGAAGCTTTCTTT. The chain combines TRBV5-1 with TRBJ1-1; 9 nucleotides line up with TRBD1. J gave up 3 bases and V 4 bases, and 7 bases lay outside the gene matches. The CDR3 covers 15 residues. Germline lookup yields CDR1 SGHRS and CDR2 YFSETQ.

The V gene is TRBV10-3, the J gene TRBJ1-5; TRBD1 agrees at 7 bases. This CDR3 has 13 residues. V lost 6 bases to trimming and J lost 7 bases; unmatched junction nucleotides: 6. Germline V gives CDR1 ENHRY, CDR2 SYGVKD. This chain's CDR3 is CAISSDRDQPQHF. DNA for the CDR3: TGTGCCATCAGCTCCGACAGGGACCAGCCCCAGCATTTT.

J is TRBJ2-7 and V is TRBV27; D is unresolved. Between the trimmed V and J ends, which lost 2 bases and 7 bases, there was a span of 21 bases. The CDR3 sequence is 16 residues long. Germline V gene lookup returns CDR1 MNHEY and CDR2 SMNVEV (reference sequence). Here the CDR3 reads CASSLHRRSSDEEQYF. The CDR3 nucleotides are TGTGCCAGCAGTTTACACCGACGGAGCAGCGACGAAGAGCAGTACTTC.

The chain joins TRBV12-3 or TRBV12-4 to TRBJ1-5; D is uncertain. CDR3 size: 13 residues. Trimming shortened V by 3 bases and J by 9 bases, and 12 bases separated the two germline ends. CDR3 nucleotide sequence: TGTGCCAGCAGTTTGGAGTCTCAACGGCCCCAGCATTTT. Translated, it gives CASSLESQRPQHF.

This clone was recorded only once. The chain couples TRBV1 to TRBJ2-2; TRBD1, as called in the table, went unchecked against the DNA. TRBV1 has pseudogene status. CDR3 length equals 16 residues. The CDR3 sequence: CTSSQPGSSNTGELFF. DNA for the CDR3: TGCACCAGCAGCCAACCAGGATCCTCCAACACCGGGGAGCTGTTTTTT.

The chain is built from TRBV19 and TRBJ2-1; a weak D match, TRBD1 (5 bases). Germline CDR1 and CDR2: LNHDA and SQIVND (reference sequence). The CDR3 sequence is 14 residues long. Deletions cut 3 bases from V and 6 bases from J, with 12 bases between. CDR3 DNA: TGTGCCAGTAGTATCTTCCAGGGTGGCAATGAGCAGTTCTTC. Amino acid sequence: CASSIFQGGNEQFF.

The gene calls are TRBV7-3 and TRBJ2-3; D is perhaps TRBD1 (5 bases). This CDR3 has 14 amino acids. CDR1 and CDR2 from the germline V gene are SGHTA and FQGTGA. Trimming took 0 bases from V and 6 from J, leaving 10 bases between them. The CDR3 DNA sequence: TGTGCCAGCAGCTTAACAGGGGTGGTTGATACGCAGTATTTT. Its protein is CASSLTGVVDTQYF.

The chain couples TRBV30 to TRBJ2-2; TRBD2 agrees at 9 bases. Germline V gene lookup returns CDR1 GTSNPN and CDR2 SVGIG (reference sequence). The CDR3 contains 16 residues. The J segment lost 0 bases and the V segment lost 0 bases, leaving 2 bases of the junction unmatched. CDR3 nucleotides: TGTGCCTGGAGTGTATTAGCGGGGGCGAACACCGGGGAGCTGTTTTTT. Translating gives CAWSVLAGANTGELFF. The full variable domain, completed using reference TRBV30 and TRBJ2-2, is SQTIHQWPATLVQPVGSPLSLECTVEGTSNPNLYWYRQAAGRGLQLLFYSVGIGQISSEVPQNLSASRPQDRQFILSSKKLLLSDSGFYLCAWSVLAGANTGELFFGEGSRLTVL.

The chain has TRBV25-1 and TRBJ1-2; D is unresolved. Germline V gene sequence: CDR1 MGHDK, CDR2 SYGVNS. V lost 3 bases and J 9 bases, leaving 14 bases between the germline ends. The CDR3 is 13 residues long. CDR3 region: CASSDPTAARYTF. DNA for the CDR3: TGTGCCAGCAGTGACCCGACCGCGGCGCGCTACACCTTC.

The genes are TRBV19 and TRBJ1-4, with D possibly TRBD1 on 6 matching bases. CDR1 and CDR2 from the germline V gene are LNHDA and SQIVND (reference sequence). Trimming cost V 6 bases and J 3 bases, with 17 bases left between them. The length of the CDR3 is 16 residues. CDR3 residues: CASSSLGGAANEKLFF. The CDR3 DNA is TGTGCCAGTAGCTCCCTCGGGGGGGCGGCTAATGAAAAACTGTTTTTT.

The V call is TRBV30, the J call TRBJ1-1; no clear D gene. Trimming removed 0 bases from V and 1 base from J, with 18 bases in between. Germline CDR1 reads GTSNPN; CDR2 reads SVGIG (reference sequence). CDR3 length equals 17 residues. Written as DNA, the CDR3 is TGTGCCTGGAGTGTAAGTCTGTTCGCAACGAGGAACACTGAAGCTTTCTTT. Its protein product is CAWSVSLFATRNTEAFF.

This clone was seen a single time. The same CDR3 arises from other DNA sequences in this sample as well. This chain links TRBV5-1 with TRBJ1-2, with 9 positions matching TRBD1. CDR3 size: 14 residues. With 4 bases clipped from V and 2 bases from J, the junction kept 3 bases outside the gene matches. The germline V gene has CDR1 SGHRS and CDR2 YFSETQ. The CDR3 protein is CASSPGTGNYGYTF. CDR3 nucleotides: TGCGCCAGCAGCCCTGGGACAGGGAACTATGGCTACACCTTC.

This sequence joins TRBV7-9 and TRBJ1-6; no reliable D call. CDR1 and CDR2 (germline): SEHNR, FQNEAQ (reference sequence). V lost 1 base, J lost 3 bases, and 7 bases lay in between. The CDR3 consists of 15 residues. CDR3 residues: CASSLERGYNSPLHF. CDR3 in DNA: TGTGCCAGCAGCTTAGAACGGGGCTATAATTCACCCCTCCACTTT.

This rearrangement joins TRBV18 to TRBJ2-2; 7 bases agree with TRBD1. This CDR3 region has 15 residues. V shed 4 bases, J shed 4 bases, and the junction held 6 bases outside the gene matches. CDR1 KGHSH and CDR2 LQKENI come from the germline V gene. CDR3 sequence reads: CASSLRQGTTGELFF. The DNA of the CDR3 is TGTGCCAGCTCACTCCGACAGGGTACCACCGGGGAGCTGTTTTTT.

The chain combines TRBV27 with TRBJ1-2; 9 bases agree with TRBD1. Germline values: CDR1 MNHEY, CDR2 SMNVEV (reference sequence). CDR3 length equals 15 residues. V trimming: 7 bases; J trimming: 4 bases; junction bases outside the gene matches: 10. The CDR3 region has the DNA TGTGCCAGCAAACTCGGACAGGGGAAAAGCTATGGCTACACCTTC. As protein: CASKLGQGKSYGYTF.

This clone was observed many times. This sequence joins TRBV9 and TRBJ2-1, with TRBD2 matching over 7 bases. J was trimmed by 9 bases and V by 0 bases; bases with no gene match: 3. CDR3 size: 13 residues. CDR1 is SGDLS, CDR2 YYNGEE, per germline. The CDR3 loop reads CASSVGPGGEQFF. CDR3 in DNA: TGTGCCAGCAGCGTAGGGCCGGGAGGTGAGCAGTTCTTC.

The table lists this clone with a few counts. The V gene is TRBV5-1, the J gene TRBJ2-2; 13 nucleotides match TRBD2. From germline, CDR1 is SGHRS and CDR2 YFSETQ. CDR3 length: 19 amino acids. Trimming at V came to 6 bases and at J to 0 bases, leaving 11 bases not matched to a gene. The CDR3 DNA reads as TGCGCCAGCACCACTCCTTGGACTAGCGGGGGATCGAACACCGGGGAGCTGTTTTTT. Residues: CASTTPWTSGGSNTGELFF.

The chain recombines TRBV3-1 (or the pseudogene TRBV3-2) with TRBJ1-2, with D perhaps TRBD1 (6 bases). Germline assignment: CDR1 LGHDT and CDR2 YNNKEL (reference sequence). This CDR3 region has 14 residues. V was trimmed by 2 bases and J by 4 bases, leaving 11 bases between them. This CDR3 reads CASSQSQGIYGYTF. The CDR3 DNA sequence: TGTGCCAGCAGCCAATCACAGGGAATCTATGGCTACACCTTC.

This chain joins TRBV5-1 and TRBJ1-2; weak D call: TRBD1 (6 bases). There are 15 residues in the CDR3. The germline V gene encodes CDR1 SGHRS and CDR2 YFSETQ. Deletions cut 4 bases from V and 0 bases from J, with 13 bases between. CDR3 residues: CASSPAQGTNYGYTF. CDR3 nucleotides: TGCGCCAGCAGCCCCGCACAGGGAACTAACTATGGCTACACCTTC.

The chain recombines TRBV24-1 with TRBJ2-3; 7 bases fit TRBD2. CDR1 is KGHDR, CDR2 SFDVKD, per germline. The junction had 8 bases not matched to a gene; V was cut back by 5 bases and J by 4 bases. The CDR3 is 15 amino acids. The CDR3 sequence: CATSAPGGYADTQYF. In DNA form, the CDR3 reads TGTGCCACCAGTGCCCCGGGGGGATACGCAGATACGCAGTATTTT.